Presented here are 21 T cell receptor beta chains from one specimen sequenced in a study of radiation and T cells in renal cell carcinoma. The table came from immunoSEQ multiplex PCR; TCRdb's copy has only in-frame clones and leaves some out. The table lists 150,000 or so clones, nearly 90% of them singletons. As to time point: baseline pretreatment blood. Treatment of the sample: 15 Gy SBRT to primary tumor, nephrectomy 4 weeks later. Sequencing used blood, obtained from a patient whose treatment included radiotherapy and nephrectomy. The receptors were gathered from a woman in her forties or fifties with renal cell carcinoma.

J is TRBJ1-2 and V is TRBV4-3; 10 bases agree with TRBD1. The V and J ends lost 0 bases and 4 bases, in that order; junction bases with no gene match: 5. The length of the CDR3 is 16 residues. Looked up from germline, CDR1 is LGHNA and CDR2 is YSLEER. The CDR3 DNA reads TGCGCCAGCAGCCAAGATCGGACAGGGGGGACCTATGGCTACACCTTC. Amino acid sequence: CASSQDRTGGTYGYTF.

The chain carries TRBV13 and TRBJ2-3, with D perhaps matching TRBD1 or TRBD2 (5 bases each). Trimming took off 4 bases at V and 0 bases at J, with 17 bases between the two ends. This CDR3 comprises 17 residues. Germline V gives CDR1 PRHDT, CDR2 FYEKMQ (reference sequence). The CDR3 protein is CASSSPYGRGSTDTQYF. The CDR3 DNA sequence: TGTGCCAGCAGCTCCCCTTACGGCCGGGGCAGCACAGATACGCAGTATTTT.

The chain recombines TRBV9 with TRBJ2-1, with D perhaps matching TRBD1 (5 bases). Germline assignment: CDR1 SGDLS and CDR2 YYNGEE. The CDR3 loop spans 13 amino acids. The V end lost 4 bases, the J end lost 2 bases, and 7 bases lay between the germline ends. The CDR3 sequence is CASSPTAYNEQFF. The CDR3 DNA reads as TGTGCCAGCAGCCCGACAGCCTACAATGAGCAGTTCTTC.

The chain has TRBV28 and TRBJ2-7; 8 bases fit TRBD2. CDR1 and CDR2 from the germline V gene are MDHEN and SYDVKM. J gave up 5 bases and V 7 bases, and 13 bases lay outside the gene matches. CDR3 size: 15 residues. The CDR3 spells CASTTARGGFHEQYF. The CDR3 DNA reads as TGTGCCAGCACCACGGCTCGGGGGGGCTTTCACGAGCAGTACTTC.

The gene calls are TRBV30 and TRBJ2-5, with D tentatively TRBD1 or TRBD2 (5 bases each). Trimming cost V 2 bases and J 11 bases, with 18 bases left between them. The CDR3 covers 13 residues. Germline loops: CDR1 GTSNPN, CDR2 SVGIG (reference sequence). The CDR3 loop is CAWSRSGTDGQYF. The DNA of the CDR3 is TGTGCCTGGAGTAGGTCTGGGACCGATGGGCAGTACTTC.

The chain has TRBV6-1 and TRBJ2-2, with a possible D match to TRBD1 (5 bases). The V gene lost 6 bases and the J gene lost 3 bases, with 11 bases spanning the gap. The CDR3 is 14 residues long. Germline CDR1 reads MNHNS; CDR2 reads SASEGT. CDR3 DNA sequence: TGTGCCAGCAGGCGTCAGGGTTACACCGGGGAGCTGTTTTTT. Amino acid sequence: CASRRQGYTGELFF.

This sequence joins TRBV7-6 and TRBJ2-7, with D unclear. Germline-derived CDR1 and CDR2 are SGHVS and FNYEAQ. CDR3 length: 13 residues. The germline V and J ends were trimmed by 5 bases and 6 bases, with 14 bases remaining between them. This chain's CDR3 is CASSLSWGREQYF. The CDR3 DNA follows: TGTGCCAGCAGCCTCTCATGGGGTCGCGAGCAGTACTTC.

This chain joins TRBV25-1 and TRBJ1-2, with 8 bases fitting TRBD1. This CDR3 has 14 amino acids. Losses at the gene ends were 6 bases for V and 7 bases for J; bases not matched to a gene: 10. CDR1 and CDR2 from the germline V gene are MGHDK and SYGVNS. In nucleotides, the CDR3 is TGTGCCAGCAGACCCCAGGGGGCTTGGAGTGGCTACACCTTC. Translation gives CASRPQGAWSGYTF.

This chain uses TRBV5-1 with TRBJ2-7; 7 nucleotides match TRBD1. J lost 4 bases, V lost 7 bases, and 17 bases had no gene match. CDR1 and CDR2 (germline): SGHRS, YFSETQ. This CDR3 spans 16 amino acids. The CDR3: CASGGGDRAPPYEQYF. The CDR3, as DNA: TGCGCCAGCGGTGGCGGCGACAGGGCTCCTCCTTACGAGCAGTACTTC.

The chain couples TRBV7-9 to TRBJ2-6; 8 nucleotides align to TRBD1. The CDR3 consists of 18 residues. J lost 1 base, V lost 2 bases, and 7 bases had no gene match. CDR1 SEHNR and CDR2 FQNEAQ come from the germline V gene (reference sequence). The chain's CDR3 is CASSLRAGGTSGANVLTF. CDR3 sequence (DNA): TGTGCCAGCAGCTTACGGGCAGGGGGCACGTCTGGGGCCAACGTCCTGACTTTC.

The count of this clone is one. J is TRBJ1-5 and V is TRBV2; 7 positions match TRBD1. The CDR3 extends over 20 amino acids. The germline CDR1 and CDR2 sequences are SNHLY and FYNNEI. V gave up 0 bases and J gave up 3 bases; unmatched junction bases: 17. The CDR3 region has the DNA TGTGCCAGCAGTGAAGCGCTTCGGGGGACAGCTAATAGCCTCAATCAGCCCCAGCATTTT. It yields the protein CASSEALRGTANSLNQPQHF. The full variable domain, its missing parts supplied by reference TRBV2 and TRBJ1-5, is EPEVTQTPSHQVTQMGQEVILRCVPISNHLYFYWYRQILGQKVEFLVSFYNNEISEKSEIFDDQFSVERPDGSNFTLKIRSTKLEDSAMYFCASSEALRGTANSLNQPQHFGDGTRLSIL.

This sequence joins TRBV5-1 and TRBJ2-1; the D is unclear. The V gene's germline CDR1 is SGHRS and CDR2 YFSETQ. This CDR3 contains 13 residues. V lost 0 bases and J lost 6, with 7 bases in between. The CDR3: CASSLGLLNEQFF. The CDR3 DNA is TGCGCCAGCAGCTTGGGTTTGCTCAATGAGCAGTTCTTC.

The J gene is TRBJ2-2, the V gene TRBV4-2, with 7 bases lining up with TRBD2. The CDR3 loop spans 16 amino acids. Germline CDR1 and CDR2: LGHNA and YNFKEQ. Unmatched junction bases numbered 17, after V lost 3 bases and J lost 13 bases. The CDR3 sequence is CASSHGGTDTASMLFF. CDR3 in DNA: TGTGCCAGCAGCCACGGGGGGACGGATACCGCGTCGATGCTGTTTTTT.

The V gene is TRBV6-5, the J gene TRBJ1-2, with TRBD1 identical over 9 bases. This CDR3 region has 12 residues. Germline V lookup: CDR1 MNHEY, CDR2 SVGAGI. V lost 6 bases and J lost 9; bases outside the gene matches: 5. This chain's CDR3 is CASRSTGGSYTF. CDR3 DNA: TGTGCCAGCAGGTCCACAGGGGGCAGCTACACCTTC.

This chain uses TRBV4-1 with TRBJ1-1, with 8 bases aligning to TRBD1. This CDR3 is 14 amino acids long. CDR1 MGHRA and CDR2 YSYEKL come from the germline V gene. V lost 6 bases, J lost 3 bases, and 6 bases stayed unmatched. Here the CDR3 DNA reads TGCGCCAGCAGTCCACAGGGGGTTGACACTGAAGCTTTCTTT. Its translation: CASSPQGVDTEAFF.

J is TRBJ2-1 and V is TRBV7-2; TRBD2 aligns across 15 bases. Germline values: CDR1 SGHTA, CDR2 FQGNSA. The CDR3 runs to 18 residues. V trimming: 6 bases; J trimming: 0 bases; junction bases outside the gene matches: 6. The CDR3 DNA reads TGTGCCAGCAGTGTTGGACTAGCGGGGGGGGACTCCTACAATGAGCAGTTCTTC. Translation gives CASSVGLAGGDSYNEQFF.

The rearrangement links TRBV6-5 to TRBJ2-3; 12 nucleotides match TRBD1. CDR1 and CDR2 (germline): MNHEY, SVGAGI. V dropped 5 bases and J dropped 5; count of bases not matched to a gene: 5. This CDR3 region has 15 residues. CDR3 in amino acids: CASSAGTGGRDTQYF. The CDR3 coding sequence is TGTGCCAGCAGTGCCGGGACAGGGGGCCGAGATACGCAGTATTTT.

The chain recombines TRBV10-3 with TRBJ2-3; 8 bases are a match to TRBD2. V was pared by 3 bases and J by 4 bases, with 9 bases of the junction left unmatched. Germline V gene lookup returns CDR1 ENHRY and CDR2 SYGVKD. The length of the CDR3 is 16 residues. For the CDR3, the DNA is TGTGCCATCAGTGATTCGGGGGGGCCCGTCCCAGATACGCAGTATTTT. This translates into CAISDSGGPVPDTQYF.

V and J are TRBV6-1 and TRBJ2-5; no clear D gene. V dropped 2 bases and J dropped 7 bases, with 8 bases sitting between them. The CDR3 spans 12 residues. The V gene's germline CDR1 is MNHNS and CDR2 SASEGT. The CDR3: CASSEIGWTQYF. CDR3 DNA: TGTGCCAGCAGTGAAATCGGGTGGACCCAGTACTTC.

The gene calls are TRBV11-2 and TRBJ1-6; unclear D gene. Germline loops: CDR1 SGHAT, CDR2 FQNNGV. Trimming removed 1 base at V and 10 bases at J, with 5 bases between. The CDR3 totals 12 residues. CDR3 DNA: TGTGCCAGCAGCTTAGCCCGGTCACCCCTCCACTTT. Amino acids: CASSLARSPLHF.

The J gene is TRBJ2-7, the V gene TRBV13, with TRBD2 identical over 7 bases. V dropped 4 bases and J dropped 3; count of bases not matched to a gene: 3. Germline V gene lookup returns CDR1 PRHDT and CDR2 FYEKMQ (reference sequence). The CDR3 is 13 amino acids. The CDR3 nucleotides read TGTGCCAGCAGCTCTGGGGGGGACTACGAGCAGTACTTC. Residues: CASSSGGDYEQYF. The whole variable domain, filled in from reference TRBV13 and TRBJ2-7, reads AAGVIQSPRHLIKEKRETATLKCYPIPRHDTVYWYQQGPGQDPQFLISFYEKMQSDKGSIPDRFSAQQFSDYHSELNMSSLELGDSALYFCASSSGGDYEQYFGPGTRLTVT.